This T cell receptor (beta chain) emerged from a study of blood T cell repertoires in COVID-19. Study information: COVID-19 samples collected from the United States, Italy and Spain covered acute and convalescent phases. T cells, B-cell-depleted T cells, or PBMCs supplied cDNA or gDNA.

V lost 3 bases and J 1 base, leaving 9 bases between the germline ends. CDR3 length: 15 residues. Germline CDR1 and CDR2: SGHTA and FQGTGA. Per the study methods: Reference gene primer amplification gave estimated nucleated cell counts. Profiled with immunoSEQ multiplex PCR; TCRdb holds only in-frame clones, not every one. The DNA gave D and trimming, while V, J and clone size come from that table. The sample has 260,000 or so clones, 75% to 90% seen once. The specimen sequenced was peripheral blood. The J gene is TRBJ2-2, the V gene TRBV7-3; D gene uncertain. This TCR was recovered from a human donor in a cohort sampled during active COVID-19. CDR3 loop: CASSFATRNTGELFF. The CDR3 DNA sequence: TGTGCCAGCAGCTTCGCTACTCGGAACACCGGGGAGCTGTTTTTT.